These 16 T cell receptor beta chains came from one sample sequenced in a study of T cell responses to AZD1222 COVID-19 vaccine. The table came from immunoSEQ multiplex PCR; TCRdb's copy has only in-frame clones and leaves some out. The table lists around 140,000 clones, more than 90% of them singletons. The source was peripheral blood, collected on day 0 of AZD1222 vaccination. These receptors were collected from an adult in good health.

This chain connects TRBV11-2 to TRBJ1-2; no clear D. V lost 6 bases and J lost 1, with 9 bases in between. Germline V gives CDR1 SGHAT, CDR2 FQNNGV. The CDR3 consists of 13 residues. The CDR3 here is CASRGRLNYGYTF. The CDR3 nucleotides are TGTGCCAGCAGGGGCAGACTTAACTATGGCTACACCTTC.

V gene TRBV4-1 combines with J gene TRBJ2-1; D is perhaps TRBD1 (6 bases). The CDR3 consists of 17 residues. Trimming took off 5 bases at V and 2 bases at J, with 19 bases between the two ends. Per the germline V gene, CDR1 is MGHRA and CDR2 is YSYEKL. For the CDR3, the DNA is TGCGCCAGCAGCAACCTACTACAGGGATGGCCCTACAATGAGCAGTTCTTC. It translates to CASSNLLQGWPYNEQFF.

In nucleotides, the CDR3 is TGCGCCAGCAGCTTGGCCATCACAGATACGCAGTATTTT. Its translation: CASSLAITDTQYF. J is TRBJ2-3 and V is TRBV5-1; D uncertain. V dropped 0 bases and J dropped 2 bases, with 4 bases sitting between them. CDR1 SGHRS and CDR2 YFSETQ come from the germline V gene. The length of the CDR3 is 13 residues.

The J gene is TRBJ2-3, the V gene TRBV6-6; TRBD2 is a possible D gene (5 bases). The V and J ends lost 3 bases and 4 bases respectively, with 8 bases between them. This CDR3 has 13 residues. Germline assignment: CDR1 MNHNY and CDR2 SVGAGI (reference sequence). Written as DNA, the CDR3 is TGTGCCAGCAGTTATGGACTCTCAGATACGCAGTATTTT. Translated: CASSYGLSDTQYF.

The CDR3 DNA follows: TGTGCCACCAACACAGGGGGTTATGGAAACACCATATATTTT. Its translation: CATNTGGYGNTIYF. The chain joins TRBV28 to TRBJ1-3; the match to TRBD1 covers 8 bases. Germline V lookup: CDR1 MDHEN, CDR2 SYDVKM. The J segment lost 3 bases and the V segment lost 10 bases, leaving 8 bases of the junction unmatched. The CDR3 is made up of 14 amino acids.

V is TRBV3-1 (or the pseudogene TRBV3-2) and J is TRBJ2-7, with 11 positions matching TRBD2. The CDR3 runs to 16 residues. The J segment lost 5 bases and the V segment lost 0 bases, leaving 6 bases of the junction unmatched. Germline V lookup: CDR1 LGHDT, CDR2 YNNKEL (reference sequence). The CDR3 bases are TGTGCCAGCAGCCAAGATAGAACTAGCGGGAGCCACGAGCAGTACTTC. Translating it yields CASSQDRTSGSHEQYF.

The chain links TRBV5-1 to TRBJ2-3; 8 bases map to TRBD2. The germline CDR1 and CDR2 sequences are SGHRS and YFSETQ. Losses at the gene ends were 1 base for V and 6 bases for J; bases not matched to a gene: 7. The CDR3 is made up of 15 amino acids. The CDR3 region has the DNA TGCGCCAGCAGCTTGCTTTCGGGAGGGATCGATACGCAGTATTTT. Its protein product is CASSLLSGGIDTQYF.

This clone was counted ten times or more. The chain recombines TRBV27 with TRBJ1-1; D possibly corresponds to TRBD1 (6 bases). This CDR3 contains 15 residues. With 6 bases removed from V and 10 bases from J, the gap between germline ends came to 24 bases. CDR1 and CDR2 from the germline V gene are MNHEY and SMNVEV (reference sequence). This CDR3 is CASSQEPDRPVGAFF. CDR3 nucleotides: TGTGCCAGCAGCCAAGAGCCGGACAGACCGGTGGGAGCTTTCTTT.

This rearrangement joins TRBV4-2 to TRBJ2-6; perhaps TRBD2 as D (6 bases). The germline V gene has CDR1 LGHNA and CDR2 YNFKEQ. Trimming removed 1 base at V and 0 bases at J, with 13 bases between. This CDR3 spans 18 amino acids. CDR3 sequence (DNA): TGTGCCAGCAGCCAAGGCCCGGGGGAATCCTCTGGGGCCAACGTCCTGACTTTC. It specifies CASSQGPGESSGANVLTF.

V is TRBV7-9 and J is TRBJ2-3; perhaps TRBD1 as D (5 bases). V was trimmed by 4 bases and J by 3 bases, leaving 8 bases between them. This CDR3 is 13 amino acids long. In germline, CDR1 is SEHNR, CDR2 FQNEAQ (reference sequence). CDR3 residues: CASSSQATDTQYF. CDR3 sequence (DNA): TGTGCCAGCAGCTCACAGGCTACAGATACGCAGTATTTT.

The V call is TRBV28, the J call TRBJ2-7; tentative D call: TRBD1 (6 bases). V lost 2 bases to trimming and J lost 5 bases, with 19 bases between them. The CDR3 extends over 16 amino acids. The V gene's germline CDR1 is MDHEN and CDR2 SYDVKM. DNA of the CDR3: TGTGCCAGCAGTTTACCCGGACAGATCCTCCGGGACGAGCAGTACTTC. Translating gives CASSLPGQILRDEQYF. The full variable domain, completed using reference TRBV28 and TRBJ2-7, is DVKVTQSSRYLVKRTGEKVFLECVQDMDHENMFWYRQDPGLGLRLIYFSYDVKMKEKGDIPEGYSVSREKKERFSLILESASTNQTSMYLCASSLPGQILRDEQYFGPGTRLTVT.

CDR3 DNA: TGTGCCAGCAGCTTAACCGGGACAGGGGATACTGAAGCTTTCTTT. This sequence encodes CASSLTGTGDTEAFF. The rearrangement joins TRBV5-5 to TRBJ1-1; 10 nucleotides agree with TRBD1. Trimming at V came to 2 bases and at J to 5 bases, leaving 6 bases not matched to a gene. CDR3 length: 15 amino acids. The V gene's germline CDR1 is SGHKS and CDR2 YYEKEE (reference sequence). The full variable domain, its missing parts supplied by reference TRBV5-5 and TRBJ1-1, is DAGVTQSPTHLIKTRGQQVTLRCSPISGHKSVSWYQQVLGQGPQFIFQYYEKEERGRGNFPDRFSARQFPNYSSELNVNALLLGDSALYLCASSLTGTGDTEAFFGQGTRLTVV.

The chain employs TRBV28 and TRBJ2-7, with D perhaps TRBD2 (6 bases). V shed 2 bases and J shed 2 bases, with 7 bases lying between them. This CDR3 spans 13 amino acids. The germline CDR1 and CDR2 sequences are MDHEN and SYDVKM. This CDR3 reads CASSLPGAYEQYF. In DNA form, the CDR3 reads TGTGCCAGCAGTTTACCGGGGGCCTACGAGCAGTACTTC. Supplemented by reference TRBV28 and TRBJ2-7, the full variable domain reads DVKVTQSSRYLVKRTGEKVFLECVQDMDHENMFWYRQDPGLGLRLIYFSYDVKMKEKGDIPEGYSVSREKKERFSLILESASTNQTSMYLCASSLPGAYEQYFGPGTRLTVT.

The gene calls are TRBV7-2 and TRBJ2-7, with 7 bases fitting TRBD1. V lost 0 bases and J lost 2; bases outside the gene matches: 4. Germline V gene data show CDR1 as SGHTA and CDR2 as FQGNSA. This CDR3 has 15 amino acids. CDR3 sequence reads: CASSLAGQNPYEQYF. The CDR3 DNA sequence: TGTGCCAGCAGCTTAGCGGGACAGAATCCCTACGAGCAGTACTTC.

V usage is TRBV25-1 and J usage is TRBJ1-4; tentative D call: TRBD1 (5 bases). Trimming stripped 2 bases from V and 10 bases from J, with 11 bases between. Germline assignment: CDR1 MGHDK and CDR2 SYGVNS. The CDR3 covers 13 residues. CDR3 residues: CASSEVLGGKLFF. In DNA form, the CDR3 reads TGTGCCAGCAGTGAAGTCCTGGGGGGAAAACTGTTTTTT. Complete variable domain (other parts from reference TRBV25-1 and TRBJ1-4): EADIYQTPRYLVIGTGKKITLECSQTMGHDKMYWYQQDPGMELHLIHYSYGVNSTEKGDLSSESTVSRIRTEHFPLTLESARPSHTSQYLCASSEVLGGKLFFGSGTQLSVL.

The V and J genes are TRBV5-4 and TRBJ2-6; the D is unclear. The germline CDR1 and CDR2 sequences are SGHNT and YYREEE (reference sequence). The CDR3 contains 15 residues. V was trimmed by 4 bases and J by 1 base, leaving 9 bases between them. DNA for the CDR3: TGTGCCAGCAGCCCAGAGAGGTCTGGGGCCAACGTCCTGACTTTC. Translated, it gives CASSPERSGANVLTF. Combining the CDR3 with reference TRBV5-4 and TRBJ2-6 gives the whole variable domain ETGVTQSPTHLIKTRGQQVTLRCSSQSGHNTVSWYQQALGQGPQFIFQYYREEENGRGNFPPRFSGLQFPNYSSELNVNALELDDSALYLCASSPERSGANVLTFGAGSRLTVL.